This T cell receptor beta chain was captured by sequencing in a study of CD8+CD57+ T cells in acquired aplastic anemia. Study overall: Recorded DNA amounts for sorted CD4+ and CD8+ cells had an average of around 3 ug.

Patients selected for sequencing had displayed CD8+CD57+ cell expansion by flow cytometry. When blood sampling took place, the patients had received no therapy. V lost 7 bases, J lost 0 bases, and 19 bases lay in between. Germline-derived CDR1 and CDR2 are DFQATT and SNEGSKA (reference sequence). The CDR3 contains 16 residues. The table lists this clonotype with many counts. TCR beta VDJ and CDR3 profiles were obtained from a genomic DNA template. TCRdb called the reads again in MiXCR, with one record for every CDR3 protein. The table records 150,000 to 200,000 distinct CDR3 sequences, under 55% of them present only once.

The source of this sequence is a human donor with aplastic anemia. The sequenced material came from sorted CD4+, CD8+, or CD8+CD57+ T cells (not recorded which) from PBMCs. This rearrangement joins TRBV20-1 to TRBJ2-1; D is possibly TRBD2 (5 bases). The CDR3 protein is CSVPGPAEYSYNEQFF. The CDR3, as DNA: TGCAGTGTCCCTGGGCCAGCGGAATACTCCTACAATGAGCAGTTCTTC.